Listed below are T cell receptor beta chains from one sample, sequenced in a study of blood T cell repertoires in COVID-19. Measured with immunoSEQ multiplex PCR; TCRdb has only the in-frame clones, and not every one. The sample holds approximately 400,000 clones, roughly 86% seen once. Sequencing was performed on PBMCs or T cells enriched from blood (not recorded which). Every receptor here comes from a man between 25 and 39 years old who had recovered from COVID-19. Both conserved end residues are part of each CDR3. The D gene is left open where the match is weak. Size values are once, few and many counts, or a class for expanded clones, and some rows have none.

J | size | V | D | DNA | CDR3
TRBJ1-4 | NA | TRBV10-2 | TRBD1 | TGCGCCAGCAGCCTTGGACAGGGGGTGACAACTAATGAAAAACTGTTTTTT | CASSLGQGVTTNEKLFF
TRBJ1-5 | few | TRBV10-2 | NA | TGCGCCAGCAGTGAATCTCTTCACTCAGGGGTCTCGAATCAGCCCCAGCATTTT | CASSESLHSGVSNQPQHF
TRBJ1-5 | NA | TRBV9 | TRBD1 | TGTGCCAGCAGTGTAACAGGGGGCTATCAGCCCCAGCATTTT | CASSVTGGYQPQHF
TRBJ1-2 | NA | TRBV5-1 | NA | TGCGCCAGCAGCTTGGCTTCGACAGCCGATGGCTACACCTTC | CASSLASTADGYTF
TRBJ2-7 | NA | TRBV7-2 | NA | TGTGCCAGCAGCTTAGCCGAGACCTACGAGCAGTACTTC | CASSLAETYEQYF
TRBJ2-7 | NA | TRBV4-3 | NA | TGCGCCAGCAGCCAAGGGGCAGAGAGCTCCTACGAGCAGTACTTC | CASSQGAESSYEQYF
TRBJ2-3 | NA | TRBV10-3 | TRBD2 | TGTGCCATCAGTGAAGGAATGGGGAGCGGGGGGGGCGTCACAGATACGCAGTATTTT | CAISEGMGSGGGVTDTQYF
TRBJ1-1 | NA | TRBV4-1 | TRBD1 | TGCGCCAGCAGCCAGGAACCTACAGGGGTATTCACTGAAGCTTTCTTT | CASSQEPTGVFTEAFF
TRBJ2-3 | NA | TRBV30 | TRBD2 | TGTGCCTGGAATCTTGCGGGGGGGGTTACAGATACGCAGTATTTT | CAWNLAGGVTDTQYF
TRBJ1-3 | NA | TRBV19 | NA | TGTGCCAGTAGTATAGTAGGCCGGCGGAGCTCTGGAAACACCATATATTTT | CASSIVGRRSSGNTIYF
TRBJ1-4 | NA | TRBV5-1 | NA | TGCGCCAGCAGCGGCGGGTTAGCGGCTAATGAAAAACTGTTTTTT | CASSGGLAANEKLFF
TRBJ2-3 | NA | TRBV14 | TRBD2 | TGTGCCAGCAGCCGTACTAGCGGGGGGATCACAGATACGCAGTATTTT | CASSRTSGGITDTQYF
TRBJ1-2 | NA | TRBV5-5 | NA | TGTGCCAGCAGCGTGGGGCCCTCGGAGGGCTACACCTTC | CASSVGPSEGYTF
TRBJ1-4 | NA | TRBV19 | TRBD1 | TGTGCCAGTAGTATGCAGGGGGCAGAGAAACTGTTTTTT | CASSMQGAEKLFF
TRBJ1-1 | NA | TRBV5-4 | NA | TGTGCCAGCAGCTTGATAGGGAGAGAAAGCACTGAAGCTTTCTTT | CASSLIGRESTEAFF
TRBJ2-7 | few | TRBV10-1 | TRBD1 | TGCGCCAGCAGCGCCCCCGGGACAGGGAGGAACGAGCAGTACTTC | CASSAPGTGRNEQYF
TRBJ2-1 | NA | TRBV6-2/TRBV6-3 | NA | TGTGCCAGCAGCCTCGGGGGGCAGGATGAGCAGTTCTTC | CASSLGGQDEQFF
TRBJ2-2 | once | TRBV24-1 | TRBD1 | TGTGCCACCAGTGAGGGACAGGGTTTCGGAGGGGAGCTGTTTTTT | CATSEGQGFGGELFF
TRBJ2-5 | NA | TRBV10-3 | TRBD2 | TGTGCCATCAGTAGGACTAGCGGGGGGGCCGAGGAGACCCAGTACTTC | CAISRTSGGAEETQYF
TRBJ2-3 | NA | TRBV29-1 | NA | TGCAGCGTTGCAGGGAAACACACAGATACGCAGTATTTT | CSVAGKHTDTQYF
TRBJ2-5 | NA | TRBV5-5 | TRBD1 | TGTGCCAGCAGTTCTTCCTTCATGACAGGGTCGTGGGAGACCCAGTACTTC | CASSSSFMTGSWETQYF
TRBJ1-3 | NA | TRBV5-1 | TRBD1 | TGCGCCAGCAGCTTGGGGGACAGCTACTCTGGAAACACCATATATTTT | CASSLGDSYSGNTIYF
TRBJ2-1 | once | TRBV11-2 | NA | TGTGCCAGCAGTATAACAACAGGACCTTACAATGAGCAGTTCTTC | CASSITTGPYNEQFF
TRBJ2-3 | once | TRBV5-1 | TRBD1 | TGCGCCAGCAGCTCGGACAGGGCCCGCGCAGATACGCAGTATTTT | CASSSDRARADTQYF
TRBJ1-2 | NA | TRBV25-1 | NA | TGTGCCAGCAGTGGACTCGGGGGCTACACCTTC | CASSGLGGYTF
TRBJ2-7 | NA | TRBV11-3 | NA | TGTGCCAGCAGCCTTGGGGGGGCATCCTACGAGCAGTACTTC | CASSLGGASYEQYF
TRBJ2-7 | once | TRBV10-2 | NA | TGCGCCAGCGCTATAAATTACGAGCAGTACTTC | CASAINYEQYF
TRBJ1-6 | NA | TRBV18 | NA | TGTGCCAGCTCACCGGACATTGACTATAATTCACCCCTCCACTTT | CASSPDIDYNSPLHF
TRBJ1-2 | NA | TRBV6-5 | NA | TGTGCCAGCAGTTACTCGACAGGCTCCCTCTATGGCTACACCTTC | CASSYSTGSLYGYTF
TRBJ1-1 | few | TRBV7-8 | NA | TGTGCCAGCAGCTTAAATCAGAGGAGGACTGAAGCTTTCTTT | CASSLNQRRTEAFF
TRBJ1-2 | NA | TRBV12-3/TRBV12-4 | NA | TGTGCCAGCAGTTTTTCGACAGTATACACCTTC | CASSFSTVYTF
TRBJ2-1 | NA | TRBV19 | NA | TGTGCCAGTAAGGGGGGGTCCAATGAGCAGTTCTTC | CASKGGSNEQFF
TRBJ2-1 | NA | TRBV6-2/TRBV6-3 | NA | TGTGCCAGCAGTTACGGGCGGGGCGATGAGCAGTTCTTC | CASSYGRGDEQFF
TRBJ1-5 | NA | TRBV29-1 | NA | TGCAGCGTAGTGGGGGCCGGGGGGCAGCCCCAGCATTTT | CSVVGAGGQPQHF
TRBJ1-5 | NA | TRBV6-2/TRBV6-3 | NA | TGTGCCAGCAGCCCTTTGACAACAGGGCTGGGTAATCAGCCCCAGCATTTT | CASSPLTTGLGNQPQHF
TRBJ1-2 | NA | TRBV27 | TRBD1 | TGTGCCAGCACCGGGACAGGGGGAAGCTATGGCTACACCTTC | CASTGTGGSYGYTF
TRBJ1-2 | NA | TRBV25-1 | TRBD1 | TGTGCCACTTCCGTGGACAGGGGGATTAACTATGGCTACACCTTC | CATSVDRGINYGYTF
TRBJ2-2 | once | TRBV9 | NA | TGTGCCAGCAGCGTTACGACTTTCCGGGAGCTGTTTTTT | CASSVTTFRELFF
TRBJ1-5 | NA | TRBV18 | NA | TGTGCCAGCTCACCTACGAGTGGGAGGGAGCCCCAGCATTTT | CASSPTSGREPQHF
TRBJ1-2 | NA | TRBV5-4 | TRBD1 | TGTGCCAGCAGCGTGGACAGGGCCCCCGGGGGCTACACCTTC | CASSVDRAPGGYTF
TRBJ1-4 | NA | TRBV12-3/TRBV12-4 | TRBD1 | TGTGCCAGCAGCAAAACAGGGGGCGAAAAACTGTTTTTT | CASSKTGGEKLFF
TRBJ2-7 | NA | TRBV2 | NA | TGTGCCAGCACACCCTGGTCCGACCCGGGAGAGCAGTACTTC | CASTPWSDPGEQYF
TRBJ1-3 | NA | TRBV11-2 | NA | TGTGCCAGCAGCTTAAACGTCGAACTCTCTGGAAACACCATATATTTT | CASSLNVELSGNTIYF
TRBJ1-3 | NA | TRBV9 | NA | TGTGCCAGCAGCGTAGGCGACAGTTCCCCCTCTGGAAACACCATATATTTT | CASSVGDSSPSGNTIYF
TRBJ1-4 | NA | TRBV30 | TRBD1 | TGTGCCTGTTCTACAGGGGTGGTAACTAATGAAAAACTGTTTTTT | CACSTGVVTNEKLFF
TRBJ1-4 | NA | TRBV9 | TRBD1 | TGTGCCAGCAGCGTCGCAGGGACAGGGACCGAAAAACTGTTTTTT | CASSVAGTGTEKLFF
TRBJ1-2 | NA | TRBV12-3/TRBV12-4 | NA | TGTGCCAGCAGTTTCGGGGAATACTATGGCTACACCTTC | CASSFGEYYGYTF
TRBJ1-5 | NA | TRBV11-2 | NA | TGTGCCAGCAGCGCAGAGGTTAACCAGCCCCAGCATTTT | CASSAEVNQPQHF
TRBJ1-6 | NA | TRBV15 | NA | TGTGCCACCAGCGTCAGGGATTCACCCCTCCACTTT | CATSVRDSPLHF
TRBJ2-7 | NA | TRBV5-1 | TRBD1 | TGCGCCAGCAGCCCAGGGACAGGACCCTCCTACGAGCAGTACTTC | CASSPGTGPSYEQYF
TRBJ2-7 | NA | TRBV2 | NA | TGTGCCAGCAGTGAAGCGCTTTGGCGGGTCCGGGGCGAGCAGTACTTC | CASSEALWRVRGEQYF
TRBJ1-1 | NA | TRBV7-3 | NA | TGTGCCAGCAGTTCACAGGGGAACACTGAAGCTTTCTTT | CASSSQGNTEAFF
TRBJ1-2 | NA | TRBV11-2 | TRBD1 | TGTGCCAGCAGCTCCGACAGGGACTATGGCTACACCTTC | CASSSDRDYGYTF